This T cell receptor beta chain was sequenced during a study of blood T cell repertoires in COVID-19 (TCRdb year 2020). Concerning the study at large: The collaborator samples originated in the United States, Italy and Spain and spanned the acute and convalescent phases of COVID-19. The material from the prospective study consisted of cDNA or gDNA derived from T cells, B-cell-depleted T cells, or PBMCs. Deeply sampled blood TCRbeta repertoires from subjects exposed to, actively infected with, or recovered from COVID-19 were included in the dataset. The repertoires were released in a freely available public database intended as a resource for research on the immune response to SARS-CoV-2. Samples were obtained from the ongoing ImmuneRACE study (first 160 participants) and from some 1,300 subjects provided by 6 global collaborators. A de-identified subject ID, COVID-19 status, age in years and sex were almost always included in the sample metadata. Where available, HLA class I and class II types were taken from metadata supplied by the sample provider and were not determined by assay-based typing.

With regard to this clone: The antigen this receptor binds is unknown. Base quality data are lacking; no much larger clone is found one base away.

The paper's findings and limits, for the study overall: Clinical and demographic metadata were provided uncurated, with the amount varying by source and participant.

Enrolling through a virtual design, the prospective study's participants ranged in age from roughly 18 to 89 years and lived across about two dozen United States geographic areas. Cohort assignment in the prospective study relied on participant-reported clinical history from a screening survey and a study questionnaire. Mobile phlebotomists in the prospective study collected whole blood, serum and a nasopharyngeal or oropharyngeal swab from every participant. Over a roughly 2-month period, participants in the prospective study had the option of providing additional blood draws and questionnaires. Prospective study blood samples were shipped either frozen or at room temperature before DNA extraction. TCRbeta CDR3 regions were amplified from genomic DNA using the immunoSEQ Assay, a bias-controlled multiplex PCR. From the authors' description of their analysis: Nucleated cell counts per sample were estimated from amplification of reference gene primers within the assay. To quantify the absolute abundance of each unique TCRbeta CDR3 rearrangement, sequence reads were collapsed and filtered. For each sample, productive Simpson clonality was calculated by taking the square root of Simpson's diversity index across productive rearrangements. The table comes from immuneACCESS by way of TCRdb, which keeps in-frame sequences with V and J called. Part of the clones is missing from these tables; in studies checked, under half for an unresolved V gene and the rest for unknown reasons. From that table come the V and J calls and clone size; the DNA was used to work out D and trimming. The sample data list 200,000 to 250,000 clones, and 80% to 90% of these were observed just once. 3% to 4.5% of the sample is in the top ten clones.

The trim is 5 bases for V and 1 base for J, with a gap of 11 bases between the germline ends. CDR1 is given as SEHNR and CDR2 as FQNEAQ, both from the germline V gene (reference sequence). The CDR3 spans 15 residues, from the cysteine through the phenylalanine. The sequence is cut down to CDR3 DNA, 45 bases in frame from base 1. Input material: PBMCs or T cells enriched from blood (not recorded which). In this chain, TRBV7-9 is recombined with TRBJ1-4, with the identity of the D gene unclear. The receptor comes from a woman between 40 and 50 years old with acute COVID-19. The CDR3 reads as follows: CASSPAGRTNEKLFF. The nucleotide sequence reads TGTGCCAGCAGCCCGGCTGGGAGAACTAATGAAAAACTGTTTTTT.